These 23 T cell receptor beta chains share one sample of origin, sequenced in a study of tumor and adjacent non-tumor tissue in lung cancer. No cell sorting was done before RNA was extracted from the tissue. Distant lung tissue was collected more than 3 cm away from the tumor edge. Three rounds of nested PCR, following a modified ARM-PCR protocol, produced the TCRbeta library. TCRdb recomputed calls from the multiplex PCR reads with MiXCR, one row per CDR3 protein. This table holds 98,000 or so distinct CDR3 sequences, roughly 80% found once. Source material: distant non-tumor lung tissue. The receptors stem from a man in his sixties with small cell lung cancer.

For this clonotype: One end of the junction varies from germline; a read error may be responsible. The rearrangement uses TRBV11-2 and TRBJ2-1; 7 bases align to TRBD2. CDR1 is SGHAT and CDR2 is FQNNGV in the germline V gene. The CDR3 spans 15 residues. The CDR3 sequence: CVSSLDRLAEVKQFF. The CDR3 DNA sequence: TGTGTCAGCAGCTTAGACCGTCTAGCGGAAGTGAAGCAGTTCTTC.

Concerning this clonotype: An end of the junction differs from the germline gene, which may be a read error. The J gene is TRBJ1-2, the V gene TRBV20-1, with no clear D. The CDR3 is 14 amino acids. Germline loops: CDR1 DFQATT, CDR2 SNEGSKA (reference sequence). The CDR3 reads CSAAGKAGFYGYIF. Written as DNA, the CDR3 is TGCAGTGCCGCGGGGAAGGCCGGGTTCTATGGCTACATCTTC.

This clonotype appeared once. One end of the junction is discordant with germline, which a read error may explain. The chain uses TRBV6-1 and TRBJ2-1; D gene unclear. Per germline, CDR1 MNHNS and CDR2 SASEGT. The CDR3 runs to 15 residues. CDR3 bases: TGTACCAGCAGTGACACCCAAAGTTCCTACAATGAGCAGTTCTTC. It yields the protein CTSSDTQSSYNEQFF.

On this clonotype: One end of the junction does not line up with germline, which may come from a read error. The CDR3 reads CANSQDLRSDSGELFF. The CDR3 DNA reads TGTGCCAACAGCCAAGATCTGAGGTCCGACAGCGGGGAGCTGTTTTTT. The gene calls are TRBV4-2 and TRBJ2-2, with a possible D match to TRBD1 (5 bases). CDR3 size: 16 residues. In germline, CDR1 is LGHNA, CDR2 YNFKEQ.

About this clonotype itself: The final CDR3 position lacks the conserved phenylalanine or tryptophan, pointing to a likely read error. The chain employs TRBV6-1 and TRBJ1-5, with D unclear. CDR3 length: 11 amino acids. Germline V CDR1 and CDR2: MNHNS, SASEGT. Trimming left V 4 bases short and J 3 bases short, with 1 base between. The CDR3 here is CASSANQPQHD. CDR3 nucleotides: TGTGCCAGCAGTGCCAATCAGCCCCAGCATGAT.

This sequence joins TRBV2 and TRBJ2-3; D is perhaps TRBD1 (5 bases). V was cut by 8 bases and J by 8 bases, with 17 bases left in between. Germline-derived CDR1 and CDR2 are SNHLY and FYNNEI. The CDR3 loop spans 13 amino acids. The CDR3 DNA reads as TGTGCCAGCGGTCCAAGACAGACCGGTACGCAGTATTTT. The encoded protein is CASGPRQTGTQYF.

Points on this clonotype: This may come from a read error, since a much larger clone is one base off. This chain connects TRBV5-8 to TRBJ2-1, with no clear D. Gene TRBJ2-7 matches the end of the DNA better, so the J call may be wrong. CDR1 and CDR2 from the germline V gene are SGHTS and YDEGEE. This CDR3 contains 12 residues. Here the CDR3 reads CASSRNYNEQYF. CDR3 nucleotides: TGTGCCAGCAGCCGGAACTACAATGAGCAGTACTTC.

The table lists this clonotype with a count of one. At one end, the junction sequence differs from germline, possibly due to a read error. The chain links TRBV4-2 to TRBJ2-7; a possible D gene is TRBD2 (5 bases). The CDR3 length is 12 residues. CDR1 LGHNA and CDR2 YNFKEQ come from the germline V gene. CDR3 nucleotide sequence: TGTGCCAGCAGCCAAGAAGGTAGGGAGTATCACTTC. The encoded protein is CASSQEGREYHF.

This clonotype was counted once. The rearrangement joins TRBV10-3 to TRBJ2-1; 8 nucleotides match TRBD2. V shed 4 bases and J 7 bases; nucleotides not matched to a gene: 18. Per the germline V gene, CDR1 is ENHRY and CDR2 is SYGVKD. The CDR3 runs 18 residues. In nucleotides, the CDR3 is TGTGCCATCAGTGGCCTAGCGGGTCCCAACTCGGTGGATAATGAGCAGTTCTTC. This sequence encodes CAISGLAGPNSVDNEQFF.

The genes are TRBV12-3 or TRBV12-4 and TRBJ2-3; 10 bases agree with TRBD2. Trimming removed 7 bases from V and 2 bases from J; junction bases left unmatched: 9. The CDR3 consists of 16 residues. The DNA of the CDR3 is TGTGCCAGCATTACGAGGACTAGCGGAAACACAGATACGCAGTATTTT. As protein: CASITRTSGNTDTQYF.

Worth noting for this clonotype: The junction does not match germline at one end; this may be a read error. The chain recombines TRBV12-3 or TRBV12-4 with TRBJ2-3; D possibly corresponds to TRBD2 (6 bases). This CDR3 is built from 15 residues. DNA for the CDR3: TGTGCCAGCAGTTTCCTAGCGAGAGCAACAGGTACGCCGTATTTT. Protein product: CASSFLARATGTPYF.

This CDR3 is CESQTNYGYTF. CDR3 in DNA: TGTGAAAGTCAAACCAACTATGGCTACACCTTC. This chain joins TRBV6-2 or TRBV6-3 and TRBJ1-2, with D uncertain. The CDR3 length is 11 residues. Germline assignment: CDR1 MNHEY and CDR2 SVGEGT.

The chain uses TRBV6-1 and TRBJ2-3, with D possibly being TRBD2 (6 bases). The germline gives CDR1 MNHNS, CDR2 SASEGT. The CDR3 has 18 residues. With 6 bases removed from V and 11 bases from J, the gap between germline ends came to 33 bases. The CDR3 is CASSSLVAGLLGSKQQYF. In nucleotides, the CDR3 is TGTGCCAGCAGCTCCCTAGTGGCGGGGCTCTTGGGCTCGAAGCAGCAGTATTTT.

This clonotype came up many times. The CDR3 sequence is CSARVSPTVPGGYTF. The CDR3, as DNA: TGCAGTGCTAGAGTCTCCCCCACCGTTCCGGGGGGCTACACCTTC. The rearrangement links TRBV20-1 to TRBJ1-2; D is unclear. The CDR3 consists of 15 residues. With 1 base removed from V and 8 bases from J, the gap between germline ends came to 20 bases. Germline V gene sequence: CDR1 DFQATT, CDR2 SNEGSKA (reference sequence).

A remark on this clonotype: A junction boundary mismatches the germline segment, possibly from a read error. The chain employs TRBV4-1 and TRBJ2-1, with 9 positions matching TRBD1. The germline CDR1 and CDR2 sequences are MGHRA and YSYEKL. The CDR3 contains 15 residues. The CDR3 coding sequence is TGCACCAGCAGCCAAGATTTGGGACAGGGCAATGAGCAGTTCTTC. Amino acids: CTSSQDLGQGNEQFF.

This clonotype has just one count. The junction and the germline gene differ at one end; a read error may be behind it. The rearrangement joins TRBV6-2 or TRBV6-3 to TRBJ1-1; D remains ambiguous. Germline CDR1 reads MNHEY; CDR2 reads SVGEGT. There are 13 residues in the CDR3. CDR3 sequence: CVSFGSRARRAFF. The CDR3 DNA reads TGTGTCAGCTTCGGCAGCCGTGCGAGGCGAGCTTTCTTT.

This clonotype was detected once. The junction differs from germline at one of its ends, possibly a read error. This chain joins TRBV12-3 or TRBV12-4 and TRBJ2-5, with 9 bases that match TRBD2. CDR3 length: 15 amino acids. CDR3 DNA: TGTGCCAACAGTCCCCATAGCGGGGGACGAGAGACCCAGTACTTC. Translated: CANSPHSGGRETQYF.

V usage is TRBV6-5 and J usage is TRBJ2-1; tentatively, D is TRBD1 or TRBD2 (5 bases each). V was clipped by 4 bases and J by 7 bases, with 17 bases between them. Per germline, CDR1 MNHEY and CDR2 SVGAGI. CDR3 length: 15 residues. Written as DNA, the CDR3 is TGTGCCAGCAGTTTCTCTGGGGGAGTCGATAATGAGCAGTTCTTC. Its translation is CASSFSGGVDNEQFF.

Of note for this clonotype: The junction shows a germline mismatch at one end, possibly a read error. This rearrangement joins TRBV5-1 to TRBJ1-1, with no clear D. Germline CDR1 and CDR2: SGHRS and YFSETQ. CDR3 length equals 13 residues. CDR3 in DNA: TGCGCCAGCAACTTGTTAGAGAACACTAAAGCTTTCTTT. This codes for CASNLLENTKAFF.

A remark on this clonotype: A much larger clone differs by one base, so this may be a read error. This is likely a read error, given that the CDR3 carries no conserved phenylalanine or tryptophan at its end. V usage is TRBV7-9 and J usage is TRBJ2-5; D is unresolved. V lost 3 bases and J lost 4, with 12 bases in between. Germline-derived CDR1 and CDR2 are SEHNR and FQNEAQ (reference sequence). The CDR3 sequence is 14 residues long. In DNA form, the CDR3 reads TGTGCCAGCAGCTTTAGATCGACGGGAGAGACCCAGTACTAC. Translating it yields CASSFRSTGETQYY.

Concerning this clonotype itself: One junction end does not reproduce the germline sequence, and a read error may be involved. The gene calls are TRBV6-5 and TRBJ2-1; 10 positions match TRBD2. Germline loops: CDR1 MNHEY, CDR2 SVGAGI. The CDR3 runs 16 residues. CDR3 protein: CANSYPSSGGGNEQFF. CDR3 in DNA: TGTGCCAACAGTTACCCCTCTAGCGGGGGAGGAAATGAGCAGTTCTTC.

This clonotype has at least ten counts. The chain employs TRBV11-3 and TRBJ2-3, with 13 bases lining up with TRBD2. Per the germline V gene, CDR1 is SGHNT and CDR2 is YENEEA. CDR3 length equals 16 residues. With V trimmed by 5 bases and J by 3 bases, 5 bases remained unmatched. CDR3 in amino acids: CASSRTSGSITDTQYF. The CDR3 DNA reads as TGTGCCAGCAGCCGGACTAGCGGGAGTATTACAGATACGCAGTATTTT.

Concerning this clonotype itself: One junction end does not reproduce the germline sequence, and a read error may be involved. The rearrangement links TRBV6-1 to TRBJ2-1, with TRBD1 as a possible D gene (6 bases). The CDR3 has 13 amino acids. Germline CDR1 MNHNS, CDR2 SASEGT. The CDR3, as DNA: TGTGCCAGCAGTAAAAGTTATGGGGACAAGCAGATCTTC. Translating gives CASSKSYGDKQIF.